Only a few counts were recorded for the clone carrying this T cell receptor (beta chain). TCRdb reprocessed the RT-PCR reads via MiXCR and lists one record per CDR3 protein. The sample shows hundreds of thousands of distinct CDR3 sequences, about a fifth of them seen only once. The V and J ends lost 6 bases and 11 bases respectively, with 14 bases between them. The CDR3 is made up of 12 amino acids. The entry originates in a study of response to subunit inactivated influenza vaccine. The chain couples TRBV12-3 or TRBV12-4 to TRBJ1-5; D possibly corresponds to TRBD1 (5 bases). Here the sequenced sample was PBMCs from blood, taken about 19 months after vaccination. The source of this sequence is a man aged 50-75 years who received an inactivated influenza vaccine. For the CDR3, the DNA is TGTGCCAGCAGGGGACCAATATCGGCCCAGCATTTT. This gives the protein CASRGPISAQHF.